This T cell receptor beta chain originates from a study of regulatory T cells in long-lasting Graves disease. Study-level results: Persistent disease was characterized by preferential usage of TRBV28, TRBJ1-2 and TRBJ2-5.

This clonotype was recorded a few times. Its target is unknown. Trimming cost V 1 base and J 2 bases; bases outside gene matches: 9. Germline loops: CDR1 DFQATT, CDR2 SNEGSKA (reference sequence). There are 16 residues in the CDR3. Combining iRepertoire HTBI primers with Arm-PCR of CDR3 regions, the authors built TCR beta libraries. Source study methods: The samples included 60 to 65 TRBV and roughly 14 TRBJ segments. TCRdb ran MiXCR on the multiplex PCR reads and lists one entry per CDR3 protein. TCRdb's processing, not the authors' own work, is the source of the V and J calls. The repertoire holds 350,000 to 450,000 distinct CDR3 sequences, with less than 25% as singletons. Time point of the sample: persistent/refractory GD, antithyroid drugs over 5 years with positive TRAb. Extracted PBMC RNA gave rise to the TCR library. Graves' disease diagnoses followed American Thyroid Association guidelines.

The clonotype comes from a female donor with Graves disease. Here the sequenced sample was peripheral blood mononuclear cells (PBMCs), taken when the disease was refractory, from a patient treated with antithyroid drugs. The chain is built from TRBV20-1 and TRBJ2-5, with TRBD1 matching over 8 bases. As DNA, the CDR3 is TGCAGTGCTAGAGGAGGACAGGGATGGTGGCAAGAGACCCAGTACTTC. Translating it yields CSARGGQGWWQETQYF.